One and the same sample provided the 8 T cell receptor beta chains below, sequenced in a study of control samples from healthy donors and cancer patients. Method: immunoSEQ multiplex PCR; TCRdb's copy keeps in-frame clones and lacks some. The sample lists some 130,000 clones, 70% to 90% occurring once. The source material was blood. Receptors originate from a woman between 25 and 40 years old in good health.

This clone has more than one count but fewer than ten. The CDR3 DNA reads as TGTGCCAGCAGTCGGGACAGGGGGAACACCGGGGAGCTGTTTTTT. It translates to CASSRDRGNTGELFF. This chain joins TRBV6-5 and TRBJ2-2; TRBD1 matches 10 bases. The germline V gene has CDR1 MNHEY and CDR2 SVGAGI. The CDR3 sequence is 15 residues long. V dropped 5 bases and J dropped 1; count of bases not matched to a gene: 1.

The CDR3 region is CASVSLGNNQPQHF. The CDR3 DNA reads TGTGCCAGCGTAAGTCTGGGGAACAATCAGCCCCAGCATTTT. J is TRBJ1-5 and V is TRBV6-6; D is unclear. The CDR3 is made up of 14 amino acids. Per germline, CDR1 MNHNY and CDR2 SVGAGI (reference sequence). V shed 8 bases and J shed 3 bases, with 14 bases lying between them.

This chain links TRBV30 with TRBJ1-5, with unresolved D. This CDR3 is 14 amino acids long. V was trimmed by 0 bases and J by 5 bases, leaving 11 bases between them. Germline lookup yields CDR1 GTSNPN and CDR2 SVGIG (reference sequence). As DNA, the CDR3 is TGTGCCTGGAGTGTAAGGTCAAGAGATCAGCCCCAGCATTTT. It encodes CAWSVRSRDQPQHF.

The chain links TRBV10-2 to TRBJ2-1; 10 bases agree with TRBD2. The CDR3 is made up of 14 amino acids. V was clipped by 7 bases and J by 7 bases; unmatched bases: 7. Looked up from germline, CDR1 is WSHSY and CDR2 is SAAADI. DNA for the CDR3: TGCGCCAGCACGTCTAGCGGGAGCTGGAATGAGCAGTTCTTC. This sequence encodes CASTSSGSWNEQFF.

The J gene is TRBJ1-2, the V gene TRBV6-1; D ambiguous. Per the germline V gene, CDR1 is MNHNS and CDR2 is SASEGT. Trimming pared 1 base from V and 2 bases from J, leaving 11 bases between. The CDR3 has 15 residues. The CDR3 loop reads CASSEGRNPNYGYTF. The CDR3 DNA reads TGTGCCAGCAGTGAAGGCAGGAACCCCAACTATGGCTACACCTTC.

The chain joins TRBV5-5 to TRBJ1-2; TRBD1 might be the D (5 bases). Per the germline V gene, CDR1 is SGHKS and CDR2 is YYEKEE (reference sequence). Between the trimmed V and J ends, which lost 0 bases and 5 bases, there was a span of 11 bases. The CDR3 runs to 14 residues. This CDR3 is CASSLDGTDYGYTF. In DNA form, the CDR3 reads TGTGCCAGCAGCTTGGATGGGACGGATTATGGCTACACCTTC.

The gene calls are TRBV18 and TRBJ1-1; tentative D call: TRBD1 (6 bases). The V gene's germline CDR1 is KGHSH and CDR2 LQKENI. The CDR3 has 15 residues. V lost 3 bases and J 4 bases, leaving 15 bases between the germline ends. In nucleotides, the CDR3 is TGTGCCAGCTCACCGGACAGCCTGAGAGGCACTGAAGCTTTCTTT. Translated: CASSPDSLRGTEAFF.

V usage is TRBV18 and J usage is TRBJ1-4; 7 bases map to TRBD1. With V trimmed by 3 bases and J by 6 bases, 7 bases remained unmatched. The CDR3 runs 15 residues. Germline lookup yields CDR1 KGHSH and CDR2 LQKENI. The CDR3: CASSPPQGVDEKLFF. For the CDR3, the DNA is TGTGCCAGCTCACCTCCGCAGGGGGTGGATGAAAAACTGTTTTTT.